This entry concerns a single TCR beta chain. Its target is unknown. CDR1 SGHAT and CDR2 FQNNGV come from the germline V gene. V shed 6 bases and J 6 bases; nucleotides not matched to a gene: 3. The CDR3 spans 12 residues. The data originate from a study of Ad26.COV2.S vaccination and SARS-CoV-2 variants. Study-wide results and limits: Placebo recipients trailed vaccine recipients in spike-specific TCR breadth.

Assay: immunoSEQ multiplex PCR; the TCRdb copy retains only in-frame clones and omits some. This table has about 350,000 clones, about 90% appearing once. This specimen consisted of peripheral blood, obtained after recovery from COVID-19. This TCR was sampled from a human donor who had recovered from COVID-19. The chain joins TRBV11-2 to TRBJ1-1, with TRBD1 matching over 8 bases. CDR3 protein: CASRSTGAEAFF. CDR3 DNA sequence: TGTGCCAGCAGATCGACAGGGGCTGAAGCTTTCTTT.